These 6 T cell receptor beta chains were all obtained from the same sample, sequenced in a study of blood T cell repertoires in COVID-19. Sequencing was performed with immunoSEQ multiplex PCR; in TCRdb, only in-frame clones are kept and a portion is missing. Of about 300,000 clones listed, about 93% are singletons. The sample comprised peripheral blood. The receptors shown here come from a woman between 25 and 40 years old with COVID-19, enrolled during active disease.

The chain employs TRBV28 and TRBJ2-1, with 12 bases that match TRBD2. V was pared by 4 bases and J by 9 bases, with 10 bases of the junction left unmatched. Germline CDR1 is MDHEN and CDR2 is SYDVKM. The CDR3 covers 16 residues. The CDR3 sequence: CASSSYGLAGGPEQFF. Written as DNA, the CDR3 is TGTGCCAGCAGTTCCTATGGGCTAGCGGGAGGGCCTGAGCAGTTCTTC.

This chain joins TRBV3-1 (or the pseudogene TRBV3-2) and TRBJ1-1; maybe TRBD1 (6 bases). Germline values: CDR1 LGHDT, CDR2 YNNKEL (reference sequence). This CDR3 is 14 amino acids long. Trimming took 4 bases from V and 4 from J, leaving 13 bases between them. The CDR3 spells CASSPPRGGTEAFF. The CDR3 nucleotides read TGTGCCAGCAGCCCTCCCAGGGGCGGCACTGAAGCTTTCTTT.

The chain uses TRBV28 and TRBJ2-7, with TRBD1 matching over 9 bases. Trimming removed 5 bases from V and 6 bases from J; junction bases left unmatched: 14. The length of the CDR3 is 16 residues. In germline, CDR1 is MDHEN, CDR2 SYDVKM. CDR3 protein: CASSQSWTGEGAEQYF. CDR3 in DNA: TGTGCCAGCAGTCAGAGCTGGACAGGGGAAGGGGCCGAGCAGTACTTC.

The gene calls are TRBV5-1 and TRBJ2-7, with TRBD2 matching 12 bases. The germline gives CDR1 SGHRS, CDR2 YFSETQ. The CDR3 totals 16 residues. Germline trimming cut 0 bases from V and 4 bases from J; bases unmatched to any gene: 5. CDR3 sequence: CASSLVVTSGSYEQYF. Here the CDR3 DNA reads TGCGCCAGCAGCTTGGTGGTGACTAGCGGGAGTTACGAGCAGTACTTC.

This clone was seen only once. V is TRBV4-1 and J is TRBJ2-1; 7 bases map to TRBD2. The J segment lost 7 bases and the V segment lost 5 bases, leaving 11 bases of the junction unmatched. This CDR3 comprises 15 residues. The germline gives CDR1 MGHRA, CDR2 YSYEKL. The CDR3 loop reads CASSGGVLIGNEQFF. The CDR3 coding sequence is TGCGCCAGCAGCGGGGGGGTGTTAATTGGGAATGAGCAGTTCTTC.

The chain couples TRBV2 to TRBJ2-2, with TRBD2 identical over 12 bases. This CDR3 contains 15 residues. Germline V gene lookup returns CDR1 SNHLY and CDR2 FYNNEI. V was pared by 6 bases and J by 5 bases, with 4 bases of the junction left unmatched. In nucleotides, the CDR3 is TGTGCCAGCAGCCGACTAGCGGGAGAGACCGGGGAGCTGTTTTTT. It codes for CASSRLAGETGELFF.